This TCR beta chain was identified in a study of cytomegalovirus exposure and HLA in healthy donors. Whole-study findings and limits: It was taken for granted in presence/absence analyses that sequencing depth across donors was roughly uniform. Relative to the roughly 640-donor mean, N-insertions were reportedly fewer in an Asian-associated ancestry cluster in a later analysis. V- and J-gene trimming in TCR beta was tied to a missense DCLRE1C variant by an analysis performed later. TCR beta sequences reportedly predicted most subjects' HLA-A and HLA-B alleles accurately.

Comments on this clone: Its target is not known.

CDR3 length: 16 residues. Deletions cut 3 bases from V and 4 bases from J, with 18 bases between. CDR1 and CDR2 from the germline V gene are SGHTA and FQGNSA. PCR primers comprised 60 Vbeta and 13 Jbeta primers. Assay: immunoSEQ multiplex PCR; the TCRdb copy retains only in-frame clones and omits some. The sample has about 130,000 clones, around 80% seen once. J is TRBJ2-5 and V is TRBV7-2, with D possibly matching TRBD1 (5 bases). This sequence originates from a female donor in good health and CMV-seronegative. Source material: PBMCs. As DNA, the CDR3 is TGTGCCAGCAGCTTTCCCAGGGCGGTTATACGAGAGACCCAGTACTTC. Protein product: CASSFPRAVIRETQYF.